The clone carrying this TCR beta chain was picked up a small number of times. Its cognate antigen is unknown. The V end was cut by 6 bases, the J end by 4 bases, with 12 bases between. The CDR3 has 13 residues. MiXCR was run by TCRdb on the 5' RACE reads, yielding one entry per CDR3 protein. This table holds some 500,000 distinct CDR3 sequences, approximately 15% found once. These data are taken from a study of identical twins. Findings and caveats of the study: For zero-insertion analyses, partial confounding could come from invariant MAIT and iNKT cells. Excess twin sharing in beta out-of-frame sequences was weaker.

The same data also went into a second study, on yellow fever vaccine responses in identical twins.

This TCR came from a woman younger than 35 in good health. The chain carries TRBV12-3 or TRBV12-4 and TRBJ2-5; D is possibly TRBD1 (6 bases). Input material: CD4+ T cells sorted from blood. CDR3 coding DNA: TGTGCCAGCAGATCCACAGGGATAGAGACCCAGTACTTC. It is translated as CASRSTGIETQYF.